Listed here are 15 T cell receptor beta chains from one sample, sequenced in a study of identifying expanded T cells in peripheral blood. Sequencing used immunoSEQ multiplex PCR; TCRdb keeps in-frame clones, though not all of them. Of 70,000 to 95,000 clones in the sample, over 85% are singletons; the top ten hold roughly 7.3%. What was sequenced was blood. These receptor sequences come from a person between 18 and 69 years old in good health.

This chain connects TRBV10-3 to TRBJ2-5, with 9 positions matching TRBD1. The CDR3 spans 14 residues. V was clipped by 7 bases and J by 2 bases; unmatched bases: 5. From germline, CDR1 is ENHRY and CDR2 SYGVKD. DNA for the CDR3: TGTGCCATCAACCCGGGACAGGGTCAAGAGACCCAGTACTTC. This codes for CAINPGQGQETQYF.

The J gene is TRBJ1-1, the V gene TRBV29-1; D remains ambiguous. The V gene lost 3 bases and the J gene lost 2 bases, with 10 bases spanning the gap. The CDR3 has 13 residues. Germline V gives CDR1 SQVTM, CDR2 ANQGSEA. In nucleotides, the CDR3 is TGCAGCGTTGATGGAACAGTTAACACTGAAGCTTTCTTT. Protein product: CSVDGTVNTEAFF.

J is TRBJ1-2 and V is TRBV7-3, with D tentatively TRBD1 (5 bases). The CDR3 runs to 13 residues. Per the germline V gene, CDR1 is SGHTA and CDR2 is FQGTGA. Trimming shortened V by 4 bases and J by 6 bases, and 12 bases separated the two germline ends. CDR3 sequence reads: CASSSTGTDGYTF. The DNA for the CDR3 is TGTGCCAGCAGCTCTACCGGGACCGATGGCTACACCTTC. The variable domain in full, with the rest retrieved from reference TRBV7-3 and TRBJ1-2, is GAGVSQTPSNKVTEKGKYVELRCDPISGHTALYWYRQSLGQGPEFLIYFQGTGAADDSGLPNDRFFAVRPEGSVSTLKIQRTERGDSAVYLCASSSTGTDGYTFGSGTRLTVV.

This chain joins TRBV9 and TRBJ1-5; no definite D call. Trimming removed 0 bases from V and 6 bases from J, with 7 bases in between. There are 13 residues in the CDR3. From germline, CDR1 is SGDLS and CDR2 YYNGEE. CDR3 amino acids: CASSVGEGQPQHF. CDR3 coding DNA: TGTGCCAGCAGCGTAGGAGAGGGTCAGCCCCAGCATTTT.

The rearrangement links TRBV5-1 to TRBJ2-2, with TRBD2 matching over 13 bases. In germline, CDR1 is SGHRS, CDR2 YFSETQ. The CDR3 is 15 residues long. V lost 4 bases, J lost 5 bases, and 2 bases stayed unmatched. The CDR3 sequence: CASSGTSGDTGELFF. DNA of the CDR3: TGCGCCAGCAGCGGGACTAGCGGGGATACCGGGGAGCTGTTTTTT.

This sequence joins TRBV19 and TRBJ1-5; possibly TRBD1 for D (5 bases). This CDR3 contains 13 residues. Germline V gene sequence: CDR1 LNHDA, CDR2 SQIVND (reference sequence). Trimming took 6 bases from V and 6 from J, leaving 12 bases between them. The CDR3 nucleotides read TGTGCCAGTAGCCCGGGGGGTTCTCAGCCCCAGCATTTT. Amino acids: CASSPGGSQPQHF.

A word on this clone: The identical CDR3 is also encoded by other nucleotide sequences in the sample. The CDR3 bases are TGTGCCAGCAGTTTATCGGGGACTAACACTGAAGCTTTCTTT. Protein: CASSLSGTNTEAFF. The chain combines TRBV6-5 with TRBJ1-1, with D perhaps matching TRBD1 (5 bases). The V end was cut by 4 bases, the J end by 2 bases, with 11 bases between. This CDR3 spans 14 amino acids. Germline V lookup: CDR1 MNHEY, CDR2 SVGAGI.

This clone was observed a single time. The gene calls are TRBV18 and TRBJ2-1; 11 bases map to TRBD2. The CDR3 is 15 residues long. V dropped 6 bases and J dropped 7; count of bases not matched to a gene: 8. Germline V gene lookup returns CDR1 KGHSH and CDR2 LQKENI. The CDR3 DNA is TGTGCCAGCTCCCTCACTAGCGGGGGTGGAAATGAGCAGTTCTTC. Its protein is CASSLTSGGGNEQFF.

This clone was recorded once. V gene TRBV19 combines with J gene TRBJ2-7; D not resolved. The V gene's germline CDR1 is LNHDA and CDR2 SQIVND (reference sequence). Deletions cut 1 base from V and 2 bases from J, with 9 bases between. CDR3 length equals 14 residues. The CDR3 sequence is CASSIGGGPYEQYF. The CDR3 bases are TGTGCCAGTAGTATAGGTGGCGGACCCTACGAGCAGTACTTC.

The chain is built from TRBV5-1 and TRBJ2-2, with 7 bases lining up with TRBD1. The CDR3 is 15 residues long. Trimming took 0 bases from V and 6 from J; bases not matched to a gene: 5. Germline V gene data show CDR1 as SGHRS and CDR2 as YFSETQ. The CDR3 protein is CASSLETGLPGELFF. CDR3 nucleotide sequence: TGCGCCAGCAGCTTGGAGACAGGGCTCCCCGGGGAGCTGTTTTTT.

This rearrangement joins TRBV7-2 to TRBJ2-3; a possible D gene is TRBD2 (5 bases). Germline V gene lookup returns CDR1 SGHTA and CDR2 FQGNSA. CDR3 length equals 15 residues. The V gene lost 5 bases and the J gene lost 2 bases, with 14 bases spanning the gap. CDR3 in amino acids: CASSDPQRYTDTQYF. Written as DNA, the CDR3 is TGTGCCAGCAGCGACCCGCAGCGGTACACAGATACGCAGTATTTT.

Only a few counts were recorded for this clone. The chain combines TRBV10-1 with TRBJ1-5, with D perhaps TRBD1 (5 bases). Looked up from germline, CDR1 is WNHNN and CDR2 is SYGVQD (reference sequence). V lost 3 bases and J 0 bases, leaving 15 bases between the germline ends. This CDR3 spans 17 amino acids. The CDR3 nucleotides are TGCGCCAGCAGTGACGCCGGGACGGATTTTAGCAATCAGCCCCAGCATTTT. Translating it yields CASSDAGTDFSNQPQHF.

The chain links TRBV18 to TRBJ1-1; D ambiguous. V lost 3 bases and J lost 7, with 15 bases in between. The germline V gene encodes CDR1 KGHSH and CDR2 LQKENI. The CDR3 sequence is 14 residues long. Here the CDR3 reads CASSPYEGRNEAFF. The CDR3 coding sequence is TGTGCCAGCTCACCTTACGAGGGTAGAAATGAAGCTTTCTTT.

The chain carries TRBV19 and TRBJ1-1, with a weak D call TRBD1 (6 bases). The V gene's germline CDR1 is LNHDA and CDR2 SQIVND (reference sequence). The V and J ends lost 6 bases and 0 bases respectively, with 8 bases between them. This CDR3 comprises 13 residues. The CDR3 sequence: CASSGQMNTEAFF. CDR3 in DNA: TGTGCCAGTAGCGGACAGATGAACACTGAAGCTTTCTTT.

This clone is classed as medium-sized. The chain recombines TRBV6-4 with TRBJ2-3; 11 nucleotides match TRBD2. The CDR3 contains 15 residues. V dropped 5 bases and J dropped 0; count of bases not matched to a gene: 1. From germline, CDR1 is MRHNA and CDR2 SNTAGT. The CDR3 coding sequence is TGTGCCAGCAGTCGGACTAGCGGGAGCACAGATACGCAGTATTTT. Protein product: CASSRTSGSTDTQYF.